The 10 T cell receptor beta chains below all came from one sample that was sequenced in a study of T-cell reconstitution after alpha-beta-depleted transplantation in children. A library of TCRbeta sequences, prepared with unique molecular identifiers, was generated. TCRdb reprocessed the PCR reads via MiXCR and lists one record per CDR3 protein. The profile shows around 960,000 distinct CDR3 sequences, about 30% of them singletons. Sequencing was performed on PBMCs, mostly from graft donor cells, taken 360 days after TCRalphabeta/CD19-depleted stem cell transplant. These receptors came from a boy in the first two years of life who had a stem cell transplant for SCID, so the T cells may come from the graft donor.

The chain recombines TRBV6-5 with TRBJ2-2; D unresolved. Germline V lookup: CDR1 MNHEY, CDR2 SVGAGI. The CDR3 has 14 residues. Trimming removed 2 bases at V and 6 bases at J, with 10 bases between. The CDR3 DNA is TGTGCCAGCAGTTACGGGGTTACCGCCGGGGAGCTGTTTTTT. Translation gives CASSYGVTAGELFF.

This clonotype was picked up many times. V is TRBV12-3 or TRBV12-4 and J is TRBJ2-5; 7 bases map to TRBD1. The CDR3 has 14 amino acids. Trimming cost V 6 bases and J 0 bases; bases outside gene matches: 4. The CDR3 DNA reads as TGTGCCAGCAGCGAGACAGGGTACCAAGAGACCCAGTACTTC. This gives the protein CASSETGYQETQYF.

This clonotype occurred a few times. The CDR3: CASRNDQGGFTEAFF. The CDR3 coding sequence is TGTGCCAGCAGGAACGACCAGGGGGGTTTCACTGAAGCTTTCTTT. The chain recombines TRBV12-3 or TRBV12-4 with TRBJ1-1; 7 bases align to TRBD1. The CDR3 loop spans 15 amino acids. With V trimmed by 6 bases and J by 4 bases, 11 bases remained unmatched.

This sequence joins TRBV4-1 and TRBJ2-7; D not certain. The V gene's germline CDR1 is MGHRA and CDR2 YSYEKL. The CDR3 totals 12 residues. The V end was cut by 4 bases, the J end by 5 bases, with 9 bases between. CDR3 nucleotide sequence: TGCGCCAGCAGCCCGACACCCCACGAGCAGTACTTC. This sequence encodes CASSPTPHEQYF.

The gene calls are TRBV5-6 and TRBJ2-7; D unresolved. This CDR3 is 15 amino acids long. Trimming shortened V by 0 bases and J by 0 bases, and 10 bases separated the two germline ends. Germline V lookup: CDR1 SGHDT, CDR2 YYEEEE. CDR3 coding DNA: TGTGCCAGCAGCTTGGTCTCAGCACCCTCCTACGAGCAGTACTTC. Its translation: CASSLVSAPSYEQYF.

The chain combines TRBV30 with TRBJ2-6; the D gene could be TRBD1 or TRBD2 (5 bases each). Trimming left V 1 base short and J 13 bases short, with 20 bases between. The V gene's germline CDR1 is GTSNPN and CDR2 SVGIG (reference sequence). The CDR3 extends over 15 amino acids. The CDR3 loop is CAWSGTTRGPFVLTF. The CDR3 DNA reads TGTGCCTGGAGTGGAACAACCCGGGGCCCGTTTGTCCTGACTTTC. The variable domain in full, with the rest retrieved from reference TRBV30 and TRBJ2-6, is SQTIHQWPATLVQPVGSPLSLECTVEGTSNPNLYWYRQAAGRGLQLLFYSVGIGQISSEVPQNLSASRPQDRQFILSSKKLLLSDSGFYLCAWSGTTRGPFVLTFGAGSRLTVL.

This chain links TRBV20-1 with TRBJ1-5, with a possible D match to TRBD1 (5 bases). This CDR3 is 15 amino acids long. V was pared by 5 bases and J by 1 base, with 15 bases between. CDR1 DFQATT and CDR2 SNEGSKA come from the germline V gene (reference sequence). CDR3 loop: CSASWDRGSNQPQHF. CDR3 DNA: TGCAGTGCTTCTTGGGACCGGGGGAGCAATCAGCCCCAGCATTTT.

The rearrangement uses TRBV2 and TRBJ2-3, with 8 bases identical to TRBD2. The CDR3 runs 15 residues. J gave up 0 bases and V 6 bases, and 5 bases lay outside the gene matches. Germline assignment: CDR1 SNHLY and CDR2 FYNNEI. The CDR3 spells CASRGGGTSTDTQYF. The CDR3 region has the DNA TGTGCCAGCAGGGGCGGGGGGACAAGCACAGATACGCAGTATTTT.

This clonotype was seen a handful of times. CDR3: CSARDAGQGGPYEQYF. In DNA, the CDR3 is TGCAGTGCTAGAGACGCGGGACAGGGGGGACCCTACGAGCAGTACTTC. The V and J genes are TRBV20-1 and TRBJ2-7; TRBD1 aligns across 11 bases. Germline values: CDR1 DFQATT, CDR2 SNEGSKA (reference sequence). The CDR3 covers 16 residues. Trimming took 0 bases from V and 2 from J; bases not matched to a gene: 6.

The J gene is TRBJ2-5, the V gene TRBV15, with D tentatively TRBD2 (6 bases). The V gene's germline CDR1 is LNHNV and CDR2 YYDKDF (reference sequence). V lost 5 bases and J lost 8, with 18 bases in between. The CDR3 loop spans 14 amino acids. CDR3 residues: CATSPGTVKGTQYF. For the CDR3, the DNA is TGTGCCACCAGCCCCGGGACTGTCAAGGGTACCCAGTACTTC.